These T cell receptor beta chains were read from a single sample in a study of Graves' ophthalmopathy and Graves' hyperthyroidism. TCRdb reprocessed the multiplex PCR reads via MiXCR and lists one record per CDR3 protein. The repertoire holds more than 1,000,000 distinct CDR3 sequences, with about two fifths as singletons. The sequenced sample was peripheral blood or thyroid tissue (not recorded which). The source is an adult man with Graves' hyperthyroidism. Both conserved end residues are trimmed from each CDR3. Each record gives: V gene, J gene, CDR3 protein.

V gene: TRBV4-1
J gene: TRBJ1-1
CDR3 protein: ASSQGQGMGTEAF

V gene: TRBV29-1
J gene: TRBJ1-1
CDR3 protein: SVGHREAF

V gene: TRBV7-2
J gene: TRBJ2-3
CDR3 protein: ASSQGGMTDTQY

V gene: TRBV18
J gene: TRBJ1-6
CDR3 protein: ASSPGGQGTPLH

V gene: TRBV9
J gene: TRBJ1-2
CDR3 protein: ASSVGFGGYT

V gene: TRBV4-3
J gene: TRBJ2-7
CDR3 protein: ASSQETLADYEQY

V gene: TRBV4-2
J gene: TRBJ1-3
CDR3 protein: ASSQPLGAEGSGNTIY

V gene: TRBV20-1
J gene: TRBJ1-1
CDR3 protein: SASVGPEAF

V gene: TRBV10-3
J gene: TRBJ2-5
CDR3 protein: AGGDLGTAETQY

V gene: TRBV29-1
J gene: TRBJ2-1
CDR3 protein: SVNKDSSSYNEQF

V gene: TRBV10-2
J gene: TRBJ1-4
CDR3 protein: ASSRITGELGEKLF

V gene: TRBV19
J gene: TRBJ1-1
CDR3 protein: ASSPPRRQHTEAF

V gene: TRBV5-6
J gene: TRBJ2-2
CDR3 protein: ASSLAHGELF

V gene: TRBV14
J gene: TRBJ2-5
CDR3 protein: ASSRRARIGMVETQY

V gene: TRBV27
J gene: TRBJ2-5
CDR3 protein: ASSFLGAGETQY

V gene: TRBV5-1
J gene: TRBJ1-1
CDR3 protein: ASSWGTDTEAF

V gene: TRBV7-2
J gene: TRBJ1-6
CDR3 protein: ASTRYYNSPLH

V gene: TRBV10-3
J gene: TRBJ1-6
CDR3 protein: ASSYRDRINSPLH

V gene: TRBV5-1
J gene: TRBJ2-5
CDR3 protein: ASSLSGGSVRETQY

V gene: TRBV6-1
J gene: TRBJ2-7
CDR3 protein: ASSEPGRKLSYEQY

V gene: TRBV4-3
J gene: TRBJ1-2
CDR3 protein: ASSHPGQNGGYGYT

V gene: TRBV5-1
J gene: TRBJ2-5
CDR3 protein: ATQPGGVVETQY

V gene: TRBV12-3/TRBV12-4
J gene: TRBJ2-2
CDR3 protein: ASSPPGGFTGELF

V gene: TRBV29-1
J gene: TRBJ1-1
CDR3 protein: SVWGVGEAF

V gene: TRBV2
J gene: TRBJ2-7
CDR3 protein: ASSGTGGYEQY

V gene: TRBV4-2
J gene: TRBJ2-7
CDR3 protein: ASSQDPGLATYEQY

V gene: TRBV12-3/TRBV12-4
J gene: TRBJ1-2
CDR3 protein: ASSQWTANYGYT

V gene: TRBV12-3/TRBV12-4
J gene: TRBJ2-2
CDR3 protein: ASSLGTAGELF

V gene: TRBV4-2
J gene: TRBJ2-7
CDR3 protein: ASSQEVGRMGLADYEQY

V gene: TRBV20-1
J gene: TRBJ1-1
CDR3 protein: SARELGGRLDTEAF

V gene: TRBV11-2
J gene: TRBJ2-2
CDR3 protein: ASSKEPAGPNTGELF

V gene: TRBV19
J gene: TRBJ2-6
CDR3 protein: ASSPLADGSGANVLT

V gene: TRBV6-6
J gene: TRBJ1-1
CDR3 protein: ASSYFGVPNTEAF

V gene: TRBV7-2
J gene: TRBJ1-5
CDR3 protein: ASSLVAGNQPQH

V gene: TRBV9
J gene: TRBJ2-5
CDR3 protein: ASSAVQGPQETQY

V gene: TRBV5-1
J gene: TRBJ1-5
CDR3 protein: ASSLAINQPQH

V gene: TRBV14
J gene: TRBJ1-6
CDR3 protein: ASSQVVNSPLH

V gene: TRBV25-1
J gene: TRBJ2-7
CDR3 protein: ASRGIEQY

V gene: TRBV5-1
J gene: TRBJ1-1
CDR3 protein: ASSFNDPRREAF

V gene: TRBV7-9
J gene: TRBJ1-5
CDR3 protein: ASSFQDHQPQH

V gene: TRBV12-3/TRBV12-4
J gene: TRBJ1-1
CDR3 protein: ASSLATTSPEAF

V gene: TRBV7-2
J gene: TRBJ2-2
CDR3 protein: ASSLTAGTGELF

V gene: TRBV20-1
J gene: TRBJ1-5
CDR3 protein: SAREQGAQPREPQH

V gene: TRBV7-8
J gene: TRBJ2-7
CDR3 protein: ASSLAGAEIEQY

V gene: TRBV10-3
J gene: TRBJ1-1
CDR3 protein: AISEDWTGGARATEAF

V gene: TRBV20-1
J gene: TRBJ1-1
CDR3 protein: SAAGNGGGNTEAF

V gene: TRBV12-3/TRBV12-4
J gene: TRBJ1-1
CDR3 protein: ASTPMGATEAF

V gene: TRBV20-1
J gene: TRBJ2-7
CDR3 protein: SARPDPYEQY

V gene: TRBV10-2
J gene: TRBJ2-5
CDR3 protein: ASSAGLAGILETQY

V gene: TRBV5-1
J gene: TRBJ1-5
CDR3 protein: ASSPQGGGQPQH

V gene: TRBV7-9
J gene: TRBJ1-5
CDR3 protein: ASSLLGSNQPQH

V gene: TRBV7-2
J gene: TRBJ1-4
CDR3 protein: ASSQGLAPPGAEKLF

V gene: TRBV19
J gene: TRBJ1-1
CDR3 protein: ASSTGTRNTEAF

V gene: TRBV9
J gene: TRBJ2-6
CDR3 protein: ASSQEPGANVLT

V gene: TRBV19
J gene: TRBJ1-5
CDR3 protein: ASKMGGGQPQH

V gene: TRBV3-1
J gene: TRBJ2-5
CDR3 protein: ASSPPWAGDQETQY

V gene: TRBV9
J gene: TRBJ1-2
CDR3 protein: ASSAHRDNANYGYT